Listed here are 10 T cell receptor beta chains from one sample, sequenced in a study of human versus mouse CDR3 diversity and MHC coevolution. Repertoires were generated with immunoSEQ multiplex PCR, while TCRdb's copy carries only in-frame clones and drops some. The profile shows tens of thousands of clones, around 94% of them singletons. Source material: naive CD4+ T cells from blood. Subset described: CD45RO-negative CD62L-positive naive CD4 T cells. The origin of the receptors is a person in their sixties in good health.

The chain joins TRBV6-1 to TRBJ2-1, with D perhaps TRBD2 (5 bases). The CDR3 contains 15 residues. V lost 6 bases, J lost 2 bases, and 14 bases lay in between. Germline CDR1 is MNHNS and CDR2 is SASEGT. DNA for the CDR3: TGTGCCAGCAGGCCGGGATCCAGCGCCTACAATGAGCAGTTCTTC. It codes for CASRPGSSAYNEQFF.

This clone was seen only a few times. V usage is TRBV28 and J usage is TRBJ2-7; TRBD2 matches at 13 bases. CDR3 length: 16 residues. Unmatched junction bases numbered 5, after V lost 4 bases and J lost 2 bases. Germline V gene sequence: CDR1 MDHEN, CDR2 SYDVKM. The CDR3 region is CASSSRTSGSPYEQYF. Written as DNA, the CDR3 is TGTGCCAGCAGTTCCCGGACTAGCGGGAGCCCCTACGAGCAGTACTTC.

The chain employs TRBV7-2 and TRBJ2-7, with 12 bases fitting TRBD2. In germline, CDR1 is SGHTA, CDR2 FQGNSA. Losses at the gene ends were 5 bases for V and 0 bases for J; bases not matched to a gene: 5. The CDR3 sequence is 16 residues long. CDR3: CASSQRLAGASYEQYF. CDR3 in DNA: TGTGCCAGCAGCCAGAGACTAGCGGGAGCCTCCTACGAGCAGTACTTC.

The gene calls are TRBV7-8 and TRBJ2-1; 7 bases are shared with TRBD2. CDR1 and CDR2 (germline): SGHVS, FQNEAQ. V lost 6 bases and J lost 2; bases outside the gene matches: 7. The CDR3 spans 15 residues. CDR3 nucleotide sequence: TGTGCCAGCAGTGCTGGGGAGGGTCCCTACAATGAGCAGTTCTTC. It encodes CASSAGEGPYNEQFF.

CDR3 amino acids: CASIPGGPWGNEQFF. The DNA of the CDR3 is TGTGCCAGCATACCGGGGGGCCCGTGGGGGAATGAGCAGTTCTTC. The V gene is TRBV2, the J gene TRBJ2-1; possible D gene TRBD2, 7 bases. CDR1 is SNHLY and CDR2 is FYNNEI in the germline V gene. Trimming shortened V by 7 bases and J by 7 bases, and 20 bases separated the two germline ends. This CDR3 comprises 15 residues.

The chain employs TRBV5-4 and TRBJ2-2; the D gene is possibly TRBD2 (6 bases). From germline, CDR1 is SGHNT and CDR2 YYREEE (reference sequence). This CDR3 comprises 15 residues. Trimming removed 5 bases at V and 1 base at J, with 12 bases between. The CDR3 spells CASRPLRGNTGELFF. CDR3 sequence (DNA): TGTGCCAGCAGACCGCTGCGGGGGAACACCGGGGAGCTGTTTTTT.

The V gene is TRBV7-3, the J gene TRBJ2-1; the D gene is possibly TRBD1 (6 bases). The CDR3 spans 16 residues. V gave up 1 base and J gave up 4 bases, with 14 bases separating them. Germline assignment: CDR1 SGHTA and CDR2 FQGTGA. CDR3 protein: CASSLNAPQGYNEQFF. For the CDR3, the DNA is TGTGCCAGCAGCTTAAATGCCCCACAGGGATACAATGAGCAGTTCTTC. Full variable domain (outside the CDR3, taken from reference TRBV7-3 and TRBJ2-1): GAGVSQTPSNKVTEKGKYVELRCDPISGHTALYWYRQSLGQGPEFLIYFQGTGAADDSGLPNDRFFAVRPEGSVSTLKIQRTERGDSAVYLCASSLNAPQGYNEQFFGPGTRLTVL.

CDR3 loop: CASRVAGLADTYEQYF. Written as DNA, the CDR3 is TGTGCCAGCAGGGTAGCCGGACTAGCTGATACCTACGAGCAGTACTTC. The chain is built from TRBV2 and TRBJ2-7; 8 nucleotides line up with TRBD2. In germline, CDR1 is SNHLY, CDR2 FYNNEI. The junction had 12 bases not matched to a gene; V was cut back by 6 bases and J by 2 bases. CDR3 length: 16 amino acids.

Written as DNA, the CDR3 is TGTGCCAGCAGTGAAGCTTCTCTCTCCTCTGGAAACACCATATATTTT. Translation: CASSEASLSSGNTIYF. V gene TRBV6-1 combines with J gene TRBJ1-3, with unresolved D. Germline V gene lookup returns CDR1 MNHNS and CDR2 SASEGT. The CDR3 is 16 amino acids. V lost 0 bases to trimming and J lost 0 bases, with 9 bases between them.

The V and J genes are TRBV5-1 and TRBJ1-1; D ambiguous. V was cut by 3 bases and J by 5 bases, with 17 bases left in between. CDR3 length equals 15 residues. CDR1 is SGHRS and CDR2 is YFSETQ in the germline V gene. The DNA for the CDR3 is TGCGCCAGCAGCTCTAGCGCCGGGATAATAACTGAAGCTTTCTTT. It yields the protein CASSSSAGIITEAFF.